The 3 T cell receptor beta chains presented below share a single source sample, sequenced in a study of T-cell reconstitution after alpha-beta-depleted transplantation in children. Unique molecular identifiers tagged the TCRbeta library. MiXCR was run by TCRdb on the PCR reads, yielding one entry per CDR3 protein. Of about 600,000 distinct CDR3 sequences detected, 10% to 15% appear once; the ten largest clones hold about 2%. The specimen comprised PBMCs, mostly from graft donor cells, sampled 360 days after TCRalphabeta/CD19-depleted stem cell transplant. The receptors were sampled from a male patient aged 10-17 years who had a stem cell transplant for acute myeloid leukemia, so the T cells may come from the graft donor.

This chain uses TRBV29-1 with TRBJ1-4; tentative D call: TRBD1 (6 bases). The CDR3 is made up of 16 amino acids. Germline V gene sequence: CDR1 SQVTM, CDR2 ANQGSEA. The ends were cut back, 4 bases at V and 0 bases at J, with 15 bases in the middle. CDR3 amino acids: CSVVGGNQATNEKLFF. For the CDR3, the DNA is TGCAGCGTTGTAGGGGGTAATCAGGCAACTAATGAAAAACTGTTTTTT.

Only one count was recorded for this clonotype. The gene calls are TRBV3-1 and TRBJ2-5; 8 positions match TRBD2. The V gene's germline CDR1 is LGHDT and CDR2 YNNKEL (reference sequence). Trimming cost V 0 bases and J 5 bases; bases outside gene matches: 8. This CDR3 has 16 amino acids. The DNA for the CDR3 is TGTGCCAGCAGCCAAGATATGGGACTAGTTGGGGAGACCCAGTACTTC. Protein: CASSQDMGLVGETQYF.

This clonotype was found a few times. The chain employs TRBV13 and TRBJ2-7, with 9 nucleotides matching TRBD1. This CDR3 is 14 amino acids long. Germline V gene data show CDR1 as PRHDT and CDR2 as FYEKMQ (reference sequence). The V segment lost 8 bases and the J segment 5 bases; nucleotides outside the gene matches: 10. The CDR3 DNA follows: TGTGCCAGCCAACCGGGGGACAGGGTGCACGAGCAGTACTTC. Translating gives CASQPGDRVHEQYF. Full variable domain (missing parts from reference TRBV13 and TRBJ2-7): AAGVIQSPRHLIKEKRETATLKCYPIPRHDTVYWYQQGPGQDPQFLISFYEKMQSDKGSIPDRFSAQQFSDYHSELNMSSLELGDSALYFCASQPGDRVHEQYFGPGTRLTVT.